These 9 T cell receptor beta chains were sequenced from one sample in a study of blood T cells in healthy people across ages. Using a J-beta primer mix together with a sample-barcoded 5' primer, a second PCR was run for 7 to 11 cycles. TCRdb re-called the 5' RACE reads through MiXCR, storing one row per CDR3 protein. The table includes approximately 670,000 distinct CDR3 sequences, around 43% detected once. The sequenced material came from blood. These receptors all come from a man older than 75 in good health.

This clonotype was seen a handful of times. The chain links TRBV27 to TRBJ2-7, with D unresolved. Per the germline V gene, CDR1 is MNHEY and CDR2 is SMNVEV (reference sequence). Trimming removed 6 bases at V and 0 bases at J, with 12 bases between. The CDR3 is 14 amino acids. CDR3 amino acids: CASSPRGDSYEQYF. The CDR3 DNA sequence: TGTGCCAGCAGCCCTCGAGGTGACTCCTACGAGCAGTACTTC.

This clonotype was found many times. The chain uses TRBV27 and TRBJ1-4; D unresolved. This CDR3 spans 13 amino acids. CDR1 is MNHEY, CDR2 SMNVEV, per germline (reference sequence). V was pared by 6 bases and J by 4 bases, with 9 bases between. The CDR3, as DNA: TGTGCCAGCAGGGAGGGTCATAATGAAAAACTGTTTTTT. Encoded protein: CASREGHNEKLFF.

J is TRBJ2-3 and V is TRBV20-1, with TRBD2 matching over 10 bases. In germline, CDR1 is DFQATT, CDR2 SNEGSKA (reference sequence). The trim removed 2 bases at V and 5 bases at J, leaving 7 bases unmatched. CDR3 length equals 15 residues. The CDR3 protein is CSARTLAGVGDTQYF. For the CDR3, the DNA is TGCAGTGCTAGAACCCTAGCGGGAGTAGGAGATACGCAGTATTTT.

This rearrangement joins TRBV11-1 to TRBJ2-1; D not resolved. Germline lookup yields CDR1 SGHAT and CDR2 FQDESV (reference sequence). The CDR3 length is 19 residues. With 5 bases removed from V and 5 bases from J, the gap between germline ends came to 28 bases. CDR3 coding DNA: TGTGCCAGCAGCCCTCGACCACTACACTCACAAAACAAACACAATGAGCAGTTCTTC. Residues: CASSPRPLHSQNKHNEQFF.

The genes are TRBV4-3 and TRBJ2-5; D remains ambiguous. The germline V gene encodes CDR1 LGHNA and CDR2 YSLEER. V was trimmed by 1 base and J by 2 bases, leaving 14 bases between them. The CDR3 runs 16 residues. The CDR3 bases are TGCGCCAGCAGCCAAGGCGTCGACTGGAATCAAGAGACCCAGTACTTC. It specifies CASSQGVDWNQETQYF.

The chain couples TRBV28 to TRBJ2-7, with D perhaps given as TRBD1 or TRBD2 (5 bases each). TRBJ2-4 matches the DNA end more closely, so the J call is doubtful. Germline V gives CDR1 MDHEN, CDR2 SYDVKM. This CDR3 spans 13 amino acids. The CDR3 sequence: CATLTRGENIQYF. For the CDR3, the DNA is TGTGCCACCCTGACCCGAGGGGAAAACATTCAGTACTTC.

In this sample, this clonotype turned up once. CDR3 region: CASSRQTGGSYNEQFF. The CDR3, as DNA: TGTGCCAGCAGCCGACAGACAGGGGGCTCCTACAATGAGCAGTTCTTC. The chain recombines TRBV5-4 with TRBJ2-1; 9 positions match TRBD1. J was trimmed by 0 bases and V by 4 bases; bases with no gene match: 5. Per the germline V gene, CDR1 is SGHNT and CDR2 is YYREEE (reference sequence). This CDR3 comprises 16 residues.

This clonotype was counted a few times. In DNA, the CDR3 is TGCAGCGTACAGGGTTATCTTACGAACACCGGGGAGCTGTTTTTT. Protein product: CSVQGYLTNTGELFF. V gene TRBV29-1 combines with J gene TRBJ2-2, with a tentative D call TRBD1 (6 bases). V lost 6 bases to trimming and J lost 0 bases, with 14 bases between them. Germline V gene data show CDR1 as SQVTM and CDR2 as ANQGSEA. The CDR3 is 15 amino acids.

As concerns this clonotype: This may arise from a read error, as a much more abundant clone is one base away. The final CDR3 position lacks the conserved phenylalanine or tryptophan, pointing to a likely read error. The V and J genes are TRBV29-1 and TRBJ2-5, with 7 bases lining up with TRBD2. Trimming at V came to 4 bases and at J to 4 bases, leaving 3 bases not matched to a gene. The germline gives CDR1 SQVTM, CDR2 ANQGSEA. This CDR3 is built from 12 residues. The CDR3 nucleotides read TGCAGCGTTGGGGCTAGCGGAGAGACCCAGTACTTA. It is translated as CSVGASGETQYL.